The rows below give T cell receptor beta chains drawn from one sample of a study of shared clonotypes between healthy human individuals. Data came from immunoSEQ multiplex PCR; TCRdb stores just in-frame clones and leaves some out. The data show over 300,000 clones, with around 90% seen just once and about a sixth held by the top ten. The sample comprised memory CD8+ T cells sorted from blood. These receptors all come from a man between 18 and 29 years old in good health. The conserved cysteine and the conserved F or W are not part of the CDR3 here.

V	J	CDR3
TRBV6-5	TRBJ2-1	ASSYSAGGEYNEQF
TRBV7-2	TRBJ2-1	ASSSGLGSSEQF
TRBV27	TRBJ1-6	ASSLSPDRGAPLH
TRBV30	TRBJ2-1	AWSPTRVSLF
TRBV11-2	TRBJ1-6	ASSSLQGTRHSPLH
TRBV7-9	TRBJ1-2	ASSLEAPDYGYT
TRBV5-1	TRBJ2-3	ASSLTSGRAGVDTQY
TRBV7-9	TRBJ1-6	ASSQGRMYNSPLH
TRBV7-9	TRBJ1-1	ASSFPGHRNTEAF
TRBV2	TRBJ2-1	ASIIDDYNNEQF
TRBV7-9	TRBJ1-2	ASSPPTGINYGYT
TRBV4-2	TRBJ1-2	ASSHLLGQGVNGYT
TRBV5-1	TRBJ1-4	ASNPGHSTNEKLF
TRBV4-1	TRBJ2-1	ASSRTGLYNEQF
TRBV11-2	TRBJ1-5	ASSRGQGIDQPQH
TRBV5-4	TRBJ2-1	ASKEELYNEQF
TRBV9	TRBJ1-6	ASSVEQGSNSPLH
TRBV18	TRBJ1-2	ASSPPAVYGYT
TRBV11-2	TRBJ1-4	ASSSAGTREKLF
TRBV6-5	TRBJ2-7	ASSYGRRDSYEQY
TRBV11-2	TRBJ1-4	ASSHPQGPREKLF
TRBV6-5	TRBJ2-7	ASTHWIYEQY
TRBV28	TRBJ2-1	ASKETGGDEQF
TRBV7-8	TRBJ1-5	ASSFPGQGVQPQH
TRBV30	TRBJ2-1	AWSVTNEQF
TRBV4-1	TRBJ2-7	ASSQGPNAAYEQY
TRBV6-1	TRBJ1-1	ASSEYGGDAEAF
TRBV7-2	TRBJ1-5	ASSSTEYNQPQH
TRBV5-4	TRBJ1-2	ASTHSGAGYGYT
TRBV5-1	TRBJ2-7	ASSLYGQIIDEQY
TRBV4-1	TRBJ1-3	ASSQERRGGNTIY
TRBV19	TRBJ2-7	ASSVRDSTPYEQY
TRBV7-3	TRBJ2-3	ASSLTGPPPDTQY
TRBV6-5	TRBJ2-2	ASSYSMGENTGELF
TRBV7-9	TRBJ1-1	ASSWKKTETNTEAF
TRBV5-6	TRBJ1-6	ASRPGQGASPLH
TRBV15	TRBJ2-3	ATSNPHTDTQY
TRBV28	TRBJ2-7	ASSTPEAYEQY
TRBV20-1	TRBJ1-1	SDRVTEAF
TRBV29-1	TRBJ1-2	SVETRRGYT
TRBV5-5	TRBJ2-7	ASSFTSGPSYEQY
TRBV15	TRBJ2-7	ATSSGISYEQY
TRBV5-6	TRBJ2-3	ASSSKGERNTDTQY
TRBV4-1	TRBJ1-1	ASSGVNTEAF
TRBV5-1	TRBJ2-5	ASSLIVGGTQETQY
TRBV4-1	TRBJ2-1	ASSQENGRANEQF
TRBV6-1	TRBJ1-2	ASSEVPETGGDGYT
TRBV7-2	TRBJ1-2	ASSWTGLRYGYT
TRBV7-2	TRBJ2-4	ASSLHGTSGNLAKNIQY
TRBV4-1	TRBJ2-3	ASSQDLRADTQY